The next 26 T cell receptor beta chains were all read from a single sample in a study of response to subunit inactivated influenza vaccine. TCRdb reprocessed the RT-PCR reads with MiXCR, giving one entry per CDR3 protein. The sample lists roughly 620,000 distinct CDR3 sequences; 11% were seen once. These same data were also listed under a study on T cells expressing NK-cell markers. That paper adds: The TCR beta cDNA came from 5'RACE template switching with UMIs.

Material: PBMCs from blood, obtained on the day of vaccination. The receptors here all came from a man aged 45-60 years who received an inactivated influenza vaccine.

This clonotype was seen many times. The chain's CDR3 is CSAELAGSTDTQYF. The CDR3 DNA reads TGCAGTGCCGAGCTAGCGGGGAGCACAGATACGCAGTATTTT. V gene TRBV20-1 combines with J gene TRBJ2-3; 9 bases are a match to TRBD2. This CDR3 is built from 14 residues. The ends lost 6 bases at V and 0 bases at J; junction bases unmatched: 4. CDR1 is DFQATT, CDR2 SNEGSKA, per germline (reference sequence).

Concerning this clonotype itself: The junction shows a germline mismatch at one end, possibly a read error. This rearrangement joins TRBV4-2 to TRBJ1-2; D gene unclear. Per germline, CDR1 LGHNA and CDR2 YNFKEQ. The CDR3 contains 12 residues. The CDR3 protein is CAISPGLEGYTF. In DNA form, the CDR3 reads TGTGCCATCAGCCCCGGGCTGGAGGGCTACACCTTC.

This clonotype was counted a few times. The chain has TRBV12-3 or TRBV12-4 and TRBJ2-3; D is unresolved. V was trimmed by 6 bases and J by 4 bases, leaving 8 bases between them. This CDR3 region has 12 residues. The CDR3 spells CASSMAPDTQYF. The CDR3 DNA reads as TGTGCCAGCAGCATGGCCCCAGATACGCAGTATTTT.

This sequence joins TRBV3-1 and TRBJ2-3, with D perhaps matching TRBD2 (6 bases). CDR1 and CDR2 (germline): LGHDT, YNNKEL (reference sequence). Trimming left V 2 bases short and J 6 bases short, with 18 bases between. The CDR3 consists of 16 residues. CDR3 sequence (DNA): TGTGCCAGCAGCCAAAGAGGAGGAGGGAGTAGTGATACGCAGTATTTT. Protein product: CASSQRGGGSSDTQYF.

The gene calls are TRBV12-3 or TRBV12-4 and TRBJ2-3; D is unresolved. The CDR3 loop spans 14 amino acids. Trimming removed 10 bases from V and 2 bases from J, with 16 bases in between. This CDR3 reads CAMSARSSTDTQYF. CDR3 nucleotide sequence: TGTGCCATGTCGGCTAGATCCTCCACAGATACGCAGTATTTT.

V and J are TRBV20-1 and TRBJ1-1, with a tentative D call TRBD1 (5 bases). Germline V gene sequence: CDR1 DFQATT, CDR2 SNEGSKA (reference sequence). This CDR3 has 14 amino acids. Trimming took 3 bases from V and 1 from J, leaving 12 bases between them. CDR3 DNA sequence: TGCAGTGCTAGGACCAGGGAGGGGAACACTGAAGCTTTCTTT. Amino acids: CSARTREGNTEAFF.

This clonotype appeared many times. The V call is TRBV3-1, the J call TRBJ1-3, with 8 nucleotides matching TRBD1. There are 14 residues in the CDR3. Unmatched junction bases numbered 3, after V lost 4 bases and J lost 4 bases. Germline V gives CDR1 LGHDT, CDR2 YNNKEL (reference sequence). Here the CDR3 reads CASSPGTGGNTIYF. The CDR3 region has the DNA TGTGCCAGCAGCCCAGGGACAGGCGGAAACACCATATATTTT.

V is TRBV12-3 or TRBV12-4 and J is TRBJ2-7, with 7 bases matching TRBD2. Trimming removed 3 bases from V and 4 bases from J; junction bases left unmatched: 3. The CDR3 totals 13 residues. The CDR3 sequence is CASSFRGVYEQYF. As DNA, the CDR3 is TGTGCCAGCAGTTTCCGGGGGGTATACGAGCAGTACTTC.

The J gene is TRBJ2-5, the V gene TRBV4-1; maybe TRBD1 (5 bases). V lost 4 bases and J 2 bases, leaving 14 bases between the germline ends. Germline V lookup: CDR1 MGHRA, CDR2 YSYEKL. The CDR3 length is 15 residues. The CDR3 nucleotides read TGCGCCAGCAGCCGACAGCCGGGTGATCAAGAGACCCAGTACTTC. Encoded protein: CASSRQPGDQETQYF.

The CDR3 DNA follows: TGTGCCTGGAGTGTGGGACTAGCTTCTTGGAACACCGGGGAGCTGTTTTTT. Translating gives CAWSVGLASWNTGELFF. The V gene is TRBV30, the J gene TRBJ2-2; 9 bases fit TRBD2. Germline CDR1 is GTSNPN and CDR2 is SVGIG (reference sequence). Trimming took 0 bases from V and 1 from J; bases not matched to a gene: 6. This CDR3 spans 17 amino acids.

The V gene is TRBV10-3, the J gene TRBJ1-6; D gene unclear. The germline CDR1 and CDR2 sequences are ENHRY and SYGVKD. V lost 0 bases and J lost 8, with 11 bases in between. This CDR3 has 15 amino acids. For the CDR3, the DNA is TGTGCCATCAGTGAGTCTTACCGGGAGGATTCACCCCTCCACTTT. Its protein product is CAISESYREDSPLHF.

This clonotype was detected only a few times. The chain carries TRBV5-1 and TRBJ2-5, with 7 bases aligning to TRBD2. With 7 bases clipped from V and 2 bases from J, the junction kept 11 bases outside the gene matches. Germline values: CDR1 SGHRS, CDR2 YFSETQ. This CDR3 spans 15 amino acids. The CDR3 bases are TGCGCCAGCGCCCGTGCAATGCGGGAGCAAGAGACCCAGTACTTC. Protein product: CASARAMREQETQYF.

A few counts support this clonotype. This sequence joins TRBV5-1 and TRBJ1-1, with 7 bases fitting TRBD1. The CDR3 sequence is 14 residues long. Germline assignment: CDR1 SGHRS and CDR2 YFSETQ. V was pared by 2 bases and J by 4 bases, with 5 bases of the junction left unmatched. CDR3 sequence (DNA): TGCGCCAGCAGCTTACAACAGGGGAGCACTGAAGCTTTCTTT. Protein: CASSLQQGSTEAFF.

CDR3 sequence: CASSPGSSSYEQYF. Written as DNA, the CDR3 is TGTGCCAGCAGCCCAGGGTCCAGCTCCTACGAGCAGTACTTC. This chain joins TRBV14 and TRBJ2-7; maybe TRBD1 (5 bases). Trimming removed 4 bases from V and 0 bases from J, with 10 bases in between. This CDR3 spans 14 amino acids. The germline gives CDR1 SGHDN, CDR2 FVKESK.

In this sample, this clonotype turned up a few times. This chain connects TRBV7-7 to TRBJ2-3; 8 positions match TRBD2. Germline V gene data show CDR1 as SSHAT and CDR2 as FNYEAQ (reference sequence). J was trimmed by 2 bases and V by 5 bases; bases with no gene match: 3. CDR3 length: 14 residues. CDR3 bases: TGTGCCAGCAGCCTACTAGCGGCCACAGATACGCAGTATTTT. Its protein product is CASSLLAATDTQYF. Variable domain in full (rest from reference TRBV7-7 and TRBJ2-3): GAGVSQSPRYKVTKRGQDVTLRCDPISSHATLYWYQQALGQGPEFLTYFNYEAQPDKSGLPSDRFSAERPEGSISTLTIQRTEQRDSAMYRCASSLLAATDTQYFGPGTRLTVL.

In its sample, this clonotype was seen many times. The chain links TRBV28 to TRBJ2-7; unclear D gene. V was pared by 6 bases and J by 1 base, with 7 bases between. The germline gives CDR1 MDHEN, CDR2 SYDVKM. The CDR3 has 12 residues. The CDR3: CASSRVSYEQYF. In nucleotides, the CDR3 is TGTGCCAGCAGCCGGGTTTCCTACGAGCAGTACTTC.

With respect to this clonotype: A junction boundary mismatches the germline segment, possibly from a read error. V gene TRBV4-1 combines with J gene TRBJ1-2; D not certain. Looked up from germline, CDR1 is MGHRA and CDR2 is YSYEKL. The CDR3 covers 13 residues. Written as DNA, the CDR3 is TGCGCCAGCAGCCAAAGACACGGGGATGCCACGTTCTTC. It specifies CASSQRHGDATFF.

This clonotype was recorded a few times. CDR3: CASSRGLAGGPIPETQYF. In nucleotides, the CDR3 is TGCGCCAGCAGCAGAGGACTAGCGGGGGGGCCGATTCCAGAGACCCAGTACTTC. The chain recombines TRBV5-1 with TRBJ2-5, with TRBD2 identical over 15 bases. CDR3 length equals 18 residues. Per germline, CDR1 SGHRS and CDR2 YFSETQ. J lost 4 bases, V lost 4 bases, and 11 bases had no gene match.

This clonotype was found many times. The J gene is TRBJ2-3, the V gene TRBV28; 10 bases fit TRBD1. The J segment lost 4 bases and the V segment lost 5 bases, leaving 12 bases of the junction unmatched. The CDR3 extends over 17 amino acids. Looked up from germline, CDR1 is MDHEN and CDR2 is SYDVKM. The DNA of the CDR3 is TGTGCCAGCAGTAACCCCTCGGGACAGGGGAGTGCAGATACGCAGTATTTT. Translation: CASSNPSGQGSADTQYF.

This clonotype occurred many times. This chain connects TRBV18 to TRBJ2-7; TRBD1 matches at 9 bases. Trimming cost V 6 bases and J 4 bases; bases outside gene matches: 10. Per the germline V gene, CDR1 is KGHSH and CDR2 is LQKENI. The CDR3 consists of 15 residues. CDR3 in DNA: TGTGCCAGCTCGCTCCGGGACAGGGACACTTACGAGCAGTACTTC. It specifies CASSLRDRDTYEQYF.

In its sample, this clonotype was seen a few times. The chain joins TRBV11-2 to TRBJ2-5; TRBD2 matches at 11 bases. Looked up from germline, CDR1 is SGHAT and CDR2 is FQNNGV. V lost 8 bases to trimming and J lost 5 bases; unmatched junction nucleotides: 13. The CDR3 is made up of 16 amino acids. The CDR3 bases are TGTGCCAGCTCCTCACAACTAGCGGGAGCCAGGGAGACCCAGTACTTC. The encoded protein is CASSSQLAGARETQYF.

The sample holds a few counts of this clonotype. The chain is built from TRBV5-1 and TRBJ2-3, with 7 bases aligning to TRBD2. Germline loops: CDR1 SGHRS, CDR2 YFSETQ. V lost 4 bases to trimming and J lost 2 bases; unmatched junction nucleotides: 10. The CDR3 runs to 16 residues. DNA of the CDR3: TGCGCCAGCAGCAGGGGCACTAGCGCTAACACAGATACGCAGTATTTT. Its translation: CASSRGTSANTDTQYF. Full variable domain (remainder filled in from reference TRBV5-1 and TRBJ2-3): KAGVTQTPRYLIKTRGQQVTLSCSPISGHRSVSWYQQTPGQGLQFLFEYFSETQRNKGNFPGRFSGRQFSNSRSEMNVSTLELGDSALYLCASSRGTSANTDTQYFGPGTRLTVL.

This clonotype has a single count. The chain's CDR3 is CASSLRRGGEQYF. CDR3 coding DNA: TGTGCCAGCAGTTTAAGGCGCGGGGGCGAGCAGTACTTC. The rearrangement joins TRBV28 to TRBJ2-7; 7 bases agree with TRBD2. CDR3 length: 13 residues. Germline lookup yields CDR1 MDHEN and CDR2 SYDVKM. V shed 2 bases and J 6 bases; nucleotides not matched to a gene: 4.

In this sample, this clonotype turned up many times. The CDR3 coding sequence is TGCGCCAGCAGCTTGGAGGCAGCCTACTATGGCTACACCTTC. Translating gives CASSLEAAYYGYTF. This chain uses TRBV5-1 with TRBJ1-2, with D uncertain. V lost 0 bases, J lost 3 bases, and 9 bases lay in between. This CDR3 region has 14 residues. Germline-derived CDR1 and CDR2 are SGHRS and YFSETQ.

This clonotype was found a few times. This chain joins TRBV20-1 and TRBJ2-7, with unresolved D. Germline lookup yields CDR1 DFQATT and CDR2 SNEGSKA (reference sequence). Trimming left V 0 bases short and J 3 bases short, with 12 bases between. The CDR3 consists of 14 residues. This CDR3 is CSARDQVYIYEQYF. The CDR3 DNA is TGCAGTGCTAGAGATCAAGTCTACATCTACGAGCAGTACTTC.

This clonotype was detected a few times. The gene calls are TRBV12-3 or TRBV12-4 and TRBJ2-1; TRBD1 matches 7 bases. This CDR3 comprises 13 residues. V dropped 7 bases and J dropped 8; count of bases not matched to a gene: 8. For the CDR3, the DNA is TGTGCCAGCACCTCGGACAGGTTGGATGAGCAGTTCTTC. This codes for CASTSDRLDEQFF.